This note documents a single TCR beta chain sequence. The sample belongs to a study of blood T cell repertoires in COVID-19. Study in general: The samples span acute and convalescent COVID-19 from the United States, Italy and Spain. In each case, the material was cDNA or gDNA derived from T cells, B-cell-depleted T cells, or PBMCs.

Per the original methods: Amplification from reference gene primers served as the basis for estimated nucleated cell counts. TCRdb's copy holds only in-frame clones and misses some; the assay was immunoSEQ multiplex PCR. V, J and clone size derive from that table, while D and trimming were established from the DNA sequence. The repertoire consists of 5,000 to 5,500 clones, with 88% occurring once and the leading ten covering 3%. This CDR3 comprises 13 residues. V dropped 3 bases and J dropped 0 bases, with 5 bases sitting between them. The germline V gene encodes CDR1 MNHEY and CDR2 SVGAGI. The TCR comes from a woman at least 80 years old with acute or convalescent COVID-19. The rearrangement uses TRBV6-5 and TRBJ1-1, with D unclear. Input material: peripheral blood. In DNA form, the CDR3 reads TGTGCCAGCAGTTATATCTTGAACACTGAAGCTTTCTTT. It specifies CASSYILNTEAFF.